This TCR beta chain came from a study of cytomegalovirus exposure and HLA in healthy donors. The CDR3 spans 16 residues. Trimming took 1 base from V and 0 from J, leaving 12 bases between them. The V gene's germline CDR1 is SGHNT and CDR2 YENEEA. Use of 60 Vbeta and 13 Jbeta primers characterized the PCR. TCRdb keeps only in-frame clones here, not all; method: immunoSEQ multiplex PCR. The sample contains roughly 67,000 clones, approximately 71% of which appear only once. Sequenced: PBMCs. This TCR derives from a man in his 60s in good health and CMV-seropositive. The chain combines TRBV11-3 with TRBJ1-1, with D unclear. CDR3 sequence reads: CASSLVSEEMNTEAFF. CDR3 coding DNA: TGTGCCAGCAGCTTAGTTAGCGAGGAGATGAACACTGAAGCTTTCTTT.